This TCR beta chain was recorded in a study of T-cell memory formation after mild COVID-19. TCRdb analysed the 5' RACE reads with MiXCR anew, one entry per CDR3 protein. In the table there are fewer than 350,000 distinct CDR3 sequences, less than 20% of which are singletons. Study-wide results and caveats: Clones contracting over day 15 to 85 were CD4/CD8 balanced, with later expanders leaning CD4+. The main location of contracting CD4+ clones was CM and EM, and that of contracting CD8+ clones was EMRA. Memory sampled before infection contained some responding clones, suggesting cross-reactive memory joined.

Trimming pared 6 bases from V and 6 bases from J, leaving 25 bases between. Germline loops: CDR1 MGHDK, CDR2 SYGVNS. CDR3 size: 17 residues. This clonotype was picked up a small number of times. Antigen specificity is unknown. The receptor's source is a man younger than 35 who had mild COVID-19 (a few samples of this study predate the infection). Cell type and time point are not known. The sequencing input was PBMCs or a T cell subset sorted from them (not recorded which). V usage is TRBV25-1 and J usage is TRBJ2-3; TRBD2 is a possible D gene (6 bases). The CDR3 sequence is CASSPGTHMGFGDTQYF. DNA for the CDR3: TGTGCCAGCAGCCCCGGGACTCATATGGGGTTTGGTGATACGCAGTATTTT.